What follows is one T cell receptor (beta chain) and its context. Its antigen remains unidentified. Qualities for individual bases were not recorded, and no much larger clone is one base off. For sequencing of the TCRbeta CDR3 region, genomic DNA was extracted from the sorted cells. TCRbeta CDR3 regions were sequenced using the immunoSEQ Assay. Drawn from immuneACCESS, this table holds only the in-frame rearrangements with V and J called that TCRdb kept. Clones are partly lost; checked studies trace under half to an unresolved V gene and leave the rest unexplained. The sample yields 55,000 to 80,000 clones; roughly nine tenths were counted once. The biggest ten clones account for approximately 1.1% of the sample. As encoded in the germline V gene (reference sequence), CDR1 is GTSNPN while CDR2 is SVGIG. Including the terminal cysteine and phenylalanine, the CDR3 comprises 14 residues. The only DNA kept is the CDR3, 42 bases in frame from the first base. V loses 5 bases, J loses 3 bases, and the germline ends lie 16 bases apart.

This record belongs to a study of OX40 agonist ivuxolimab in advanced cancers. Looking at the study overall: The costimulatory receptor OX40 (CD134) was targeted by ivuxolimab, a fully human IgG2 agonistic monoclonal antibody. Intravenous ivuxolimab was administered to patients every 2 weeks at six dose levels: 0.01, 0.1, 0.3, 1.5, 3 and 10 mg/kg. Of the approximately 50 dose-escalation patients, hepatocellular carcinoma was present in about 20, melanoma in approximately 15, renal cell carcinoma in 9 and head and neck cancer in 9. The dose-escalation cohort was about 83% male with a mean age of about 54 years, ranging from roughly 23 to 85. Patients were allowed to have had prior anti-PD-1, anti-PD-L1 or anti-CTLA-4 therapy, and around 41% of the dose-escalation patients had previously received checkpoint inhibitors. Three dose-escalation patients achieved partial responses, one with hepatocellular carcinoma and two with cutaneous melanoma. The purpose of peripheral TCRbeta sequencing was to test whether ivuxolimab changed TCR sequence diversity and led to clonal T-cell expansion. The paper reports the monotherapy dose-escalation portion (N of about 47 patients) of the phase I ivuxolimab trial.

Overall results and qualifications from the work: At doses of 0.1 to 3.0 mg/kg, clonal expansion of both CD4+ and CD8+ T cells in blood was seen between baseline and week 6. After ivuxolimab, more expanded clones were found on average in CD8+ T cells than in CD4+ T cells. In partial responders in the 0.1-3.0 mg/kg groups, normalized peripheral clonal expansion was found to be among the lowest, especially among CD8+ T cells. The antigen specificity of the peripheral T cells that underwent clonal expansion was not determined. Low levels of normalized T-cell clonal expansion were also seen in some nonresponding patients.

Patients with a history of autoimmune disease or receiving systemic immunosuppression were excluded from the trial. In every dose cohort, peripheral blood was drawn for TCR sequencing at baseline, cycle 4 day 1, and cycle 7 day 1. The samples were drawn from a first-in-human, open-label, multicenter phase I dose-escalation trial of ivuxolimab. The trial enrolled adults with locally advanced or metastatic head and neck squamous cell, hepatocellular, melanoma or renal cell carcinoma. Before TCR sequencing, CD4+ T cells and CD8+ T cells were sorted from peripheral blood as separate populations. Sequencing used CD4+ or CD8+ T cells sorted from blood, obtained in a trial of the OX40 agonist ivuxolimab. The receptor chain draws on TRBV30 and TRBJ1-2; the D region possibly corresponds to TRBD1 (5 bases align). The receptor was isolated from an adult with an advanced solid tumor such as melanoma, head and neck, liver or kidney cancer. The CDR3 protein is CAWSFHGGDYGYTF. The nucleotide sequence reads TGTGCCTGGTCCTTCCACGGGGGGGACTATGGCTACACCTTC.